The rows below give T cell receptor beta chains drawn from one sample of a study of cytomegalovirus exposure and HLA in healthy donors. Profiling relied on immunoSEQ multiplex PCR, and the TCRdb table lists in-frame clones only, not all of them. Found here are fewer than 100,000 clones, under 9% of them singletons; the top ten hold 2% to 2.5%. The sample taken for sequencing was PBMCs. The receptors were gathered from a man aged 50-59 years in good health and CMV-seronegative. CDR3s include the opening cysteine and the closing phenylalanine or tryptophan. Fields, in order: D gene, clone size, J gene, V gene, CDR3 protein, CDR3 DNA. A D gene is named only where the DNA matches it firmly. Expanded clones get a size class; other rows say once, few or many, or leave the size out.

d_gene: TRBD1; abundance: .; j_gene: TRBJ2-7; v_gene: TRBV7-8; CDR3aa: CASSLEAGQGYEQYF; CDR3nt: TGTGCCAGCAGCTTAGAAGCGGGACAGGGCTACGAGCAGTACTTC
d_gene: TRBD2; abundance: .; j_gene: TRBJ2-1; v_gene: TRBV15; CDR3aa: CATSRDLGRVDEQFF; CDR3nt: TGTGCCACCAGCAGAGACCTAGGGAGGGTCGATGAGCAGTTCTTC
d_gene: .; abundance: .; j_gene: TRBJ2-1; v_gene: TRBV21-1; CDR3aa: CASSKASQTSAYNEQFF; CDR3nt: TGTGCCAGCAGCAAAGCGAGCCAAACTAGCGCCTACAATGAGCAGTTCTTC
d_gene: TRBD1; abundance: .; j_gene: TRBJ2-4; v_gene: TRBV5-5; CDR3aa: CASSSPGQQNIQYF; CDR3nt: TGTGCCAGCAGCTCCCCGGGACAGCAAAACATTCAGTACTTC
d_gene: .; abundance: few; j_gene: TRBJ2-3; v_gene: TRBV7-3; CDR3aa: CASSFQGTDTQYF; CDR3nt: TGTGCCAGCAGCTTCCAGGGGACAGATACGCAGTATTTT
d_gene: .; abundance: .; j_gene: TRBJ1-6; v_gene: TRBV21-1; CDR3aa: CASILGQFNSPLHF; CDR3nt: TGTGCCAGCATACTCGGACAATTTAATTCACCCCTCCACTTT
d_gene: TRBD1; abundance: few; j_gene: TRBJ1-5; v_gene: TRBV28; CDR3aa: CASSVLKGAAQPQHF; CDR3nt: TGTGCCAGCAGTGTTCTGAAGGGGGCGGCTCAGCCCCAGCATTTT
d_gene: .; abundance: .; j_gene: TRBJ2-7; v_gene: TRBV27; CDR3aa: CASSLSARVYEQYF; CDR3nt: TGTGCCAGCAGTTTATCCGCCAGGGTATACGAGCAGTACTTC
d_gene: .; abundance: .; j_gene: TRBJ1-1; v_gene: TRBV6-4; CDR3aa: CASKGESRNTEAFF; CDR3nt: TGTGCCAGCAAGGGGGAGTCGAGGAACACTGAAGCTTTCTTT
d_gene: .; abundance: .; j_gene: TRBJ1-5; v_gene: TRBV19; CDR3aa: CASTTRGAGVDQPQHF; CDR3nt: TGTGCCAGTACTACTCGGGGCGCGGGGGTCGACCAGCCCCAGCATTTT
d_gene: .; abundance: .; j_gene: TRBJ2-7; v_gene: TRBV27; CDR3aa: CASGYPGGDYYEQYF; CDR3nt: TGTGCCAGCGGATATCCAGGAGGAGACTACTACGAGCAGTACTTC
d_gene: .; abundance: few; j_gene: TRBJ2-1; v_gene: TRBV6-5; CDR3aa: CASSYLEGEEFF; CDR3nt: TGTGCCAGCAGTTACCTAGAAGGGGAGGAGTTCTTC
d_gene: TRBD2; abundance: .; j_gene: TRBJ2-7; v_gene: TRBV9; CDR3aa: CASSVGSGGDSWGDEQYF; CDR3nt: TGTGCCAGCAGCGTAGGCAGCGGGGGGGATTCTTGGGGCGACGAGCAGTACTTC
d_gene: TRBD1; abundance: .; j_gene: TRBJ2-7; v_gene: TRBV28; CDR3aa: CASSGTGVAPLNPEQYF; CDR3nt: TGTGCCAGCAGTGGGACAGGGGTCGCCCCCTTGAACCCCGAGCAGTACTTC
d_gene: .; abundance: few; j_gene: TRBJ1-2; v_gene: TRBV5-1; CDR3aa: CASSLAYGKNIYGYTF; CDR3nt: TGCGCCAGCAGCTTGGCGTACGGGAAGAATATCTATGGCTACACCTTC
d_gene: TRBD1; abundance: .; j_gene: TRBJ2-3; v_gene: TRBV9; CDR3aa: CASRRGTDTQYF; CDR3nt: TGTGCCAGCCGCAGGGGGACAGATACGCAGTATTTT
d_gene: TRBD1; abundance: .; j_gene: TRBJ1-1; v_gene: TRBV18; CDR3aa: CASSPDRANTEAFF; CDR3nt: TGTGCCAGCTCACCCGACAGGGCGAACACTGAAGCTTTCTTT
d_gene: .; abundance: few; j_gene: TRBJ2-3; v_gene: TRBV4-1; CDR3aa: CASNPTGTDTQYF; CDR3nt: TGCGCCAGCAACCCGACAGGCACAGATACGCAGTATTTT
d_gene: TRBD1; abundance: .; j_gene: TRBJ1-1; v_gene: TRBV5-4; CDR3aa: CASSLDRQGASTEAFF; CDR3nt: TGTGCCAGCAGCTTGGATCGTCAGGGGGCGTCCACTGAAGCTTTCTTT
d_gene: TRBD1; abundance: .; j_gene: TRBJ2-1; v_gene: TRBV7-8; CDR3aa: CASSPSLRQGPYNEQFF; CDR3nt: TGTGCCAGCAGCCCCAGTCTCCGACAGGGGCCCTACAATGAGCAGTTCTTC
d_gene: TRBD1; abundance: .; j_gene: TRBJ1-1; v_gene: TRBV7-3; CDR3aa: CASSKTGLAEAFF; CDR3nt: TGTGCCAGCAGCAAGACAGGGCTGGCTGAAGCTTTCTTT
d_gene: .; abundance: few; j_gene: TRBJ2-2; v_gene: TRBV2; CDR3aa: CASKEGANTGELFF; CDR3nt: TGTGCCAGCAAAGAGGGAGCGAACACCGGGGAGCTGTTTTTT
d_gene: .; abundance: few; j_gene: TRBJ1-1; v_gene: TRBV10-2; CDR3aa: CASSSPGTLSTEAFF; CDR3nt: TGCGCCAGCAGCAGTCCCGGGACATTATCCACTGAAGCTTTCTTT
d_gene: .; abundance: few; j_gene: TRBJ1-1; v_gene: TRBV10-3; CDR3aa: CAISGTTGRVNTEAFF; CDR3nt: TGTGCCATCAGTGGAACAACAGGGCGGGTGAACACTGAAGCTTTCTTT
d_gene: .; abundance: .; j_gene: TRBJ1-3; v_gene: TRBV15; CDR3aa: CATSRDGGWGNTIYF; CDR3nt: TGTGCCACCAGCAGAGATGGAGGGTGGGGAAACACCATATATTTT
d_gene: TRBD2; abundance: few; j_gene: TRBJ2-5; v_gene: TRBV27; CDR3aa: CASSLRGGRAGETQYF; CDR3nt: TGTGCCAGCAGTTTAAGAGGCGGGAGGGCCGGGGAGACCCAGTACTTC
d_gene: .; abundance: few; j_gene: TRBJ2-2; v_gene: TRBV5-1; CDR3aa: CASSLPSLGTGELFF; CDR3nt: TGCGCCAGCAGCCTACCTTCACTAGGCACCGGGGAGCTGTTTTTT
d_gene: .; abundance: few; j_gene: TRBJ2-5; v_gene: TRBV1; CDR3aa: CTSSPGLAGSLYQETQYF; CDR3nt: TGCACCAGCAGCCCTGGACTAGCGGGGTCCTTGTACCAAGAGACCCAGTACTTC
d_gene: TRBD2; abundance: .; j_gene: TRBJ2-2; v_gene: TRBV19; CDR3aa: CASTPVRGLGSPGELFF; CDR3nt: TGTGCCAGTACCCCGGTGAGGGGACTAGGAAGCCCCGGGGAGCTGTTTTTT
d_gene: .; abundance: .; j_gene: TRBJ1-1; v_gene: TRBV27; CDR3aa: CASSLSRGGTEAFF; CDR3nt: TGTGCCAGCAGTTTATCGAGAGGGGGCACTGAAGCTTTCTTT
d_gene: .; abundance: .; j_gene: TRBJ2-7; v_gene: TRBV29-1; CDR3aa: CSARTPGVYEQYF; CDR3nt: TGCAGCGCCAGGACGCCCGGGGTTTACGAGCAGTACTTC